This T cell receptor (beta chain) comes out of a study of tumor-infiltrating lymphocytes in oesophageal squamous cell carcinoma. The table lists this clonotype with a count of one. Germline CDR1 is SEHNR and CDR2 is FQNEAQ (reference sequence). The CDR3 length is 13 residues. TCRdb reanalysed the PCR reads using MiXCR and keeps one entry per CDR3 protein. The table records 9,500 to 13,000 distinct CDR3 sequences, around 54% of them present only once. V usage is TRBV7-9 and J usage is TRBJ2-3, with D maybe TRBD1 (5 bases). The J call is in doubt because the DNA end fits TRBJ2-1 better. Specimen: esophageal tumor tissue. The clonotype was recovered from a female donor with esophageal squamous cell carcinoma. CDR3 loop: CASSPTDPYEQFF. The CDR3 DNA sequence: TGTGCCAGCAGCCCGACAGACCCCTACGAGCAGTTCTTC.